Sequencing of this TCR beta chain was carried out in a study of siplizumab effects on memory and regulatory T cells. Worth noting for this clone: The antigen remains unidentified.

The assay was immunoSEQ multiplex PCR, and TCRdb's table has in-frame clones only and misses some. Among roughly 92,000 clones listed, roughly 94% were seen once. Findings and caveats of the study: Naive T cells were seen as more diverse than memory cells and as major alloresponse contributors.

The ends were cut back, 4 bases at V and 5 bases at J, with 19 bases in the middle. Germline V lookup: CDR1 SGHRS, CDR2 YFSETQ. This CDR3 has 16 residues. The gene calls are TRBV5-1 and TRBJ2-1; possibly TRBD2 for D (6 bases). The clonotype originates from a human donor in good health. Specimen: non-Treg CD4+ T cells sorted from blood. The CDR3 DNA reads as TGCGCCAGCAGCGCAACCTTTAGCGGATCCCACAATGAGCAGTTCTTC. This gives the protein CASSATFSGSHNEQFF.